This entry describes one T cell receptor beta chain. The clone's antigen remains unknown. Base qualities are missing; no much larger clone stands one base away. This entry comes from a study of cytomegalovirus exposure and HLA in healthy donors listed by TCRdb under 2017. The study in broad terms: According to an earlier analysis of a few hundred of the donors, about 180 million T cells yielded approximately 120 million unique TCR beta sequences and around 280 Gb of sequence data. Typing coverage differed by locus: A, B, C, DRB1 and DQB1 were typed in about 620-630 donors, DQA1 in about 510, DPA1 in roughly 590, and DPB1 in 450 to 490. The genetic ancestry cluster associated with self-reported Caucasian donors included over 65% of the roughly 400 genotyped donors. The study used immunosequencing to profile the T cell repertoires of under 700 subjects and linked those repertoires to cytomegalovirus serostatus. Donor age, sex, ethnicity and CMV serostatus were compiled together with the repertoire data. A later genetic analysis took genome-wide SNP genotypes for about three fifths of the 666 donors and used that subset as a discovery cohort. The later analysis used no new phenotypic data to find candidate immune exposures, relying instead on TCR beta sequences and their occurrence across donors. Along with the approximately 650-subject first cohort, a separate validation cohort of 120 different subjects was used. Because of strong linkage in the cohort, 5 or 6 DR-DQ haplotypes were treated as single units for association and clustering. The aim of the study was to test whether cataloging public T cell receptors could identify signatures of past pathogen exposure. To predict cytomegalovirus infection status, the study brought together high-throughput TCR immunosequencing, statistical association of individual TCRs with disease status, and machine learning. To decide whether each TCR beta V gene segment behaved as functional or pseudogenic, an earlier analysis of some 600 of the donors relied on high-throughput TCR beta sequencing. An early release that covered more than 550 HLA-typed donors contained about 300 gigabases of sequencing data and 75 million to 100 million unique TCR sequences. HLA typing covered class I and class II loci at four-digit resolution. All discovery cohort repertoires had been generated using a single sequencing platform. In a later analysis, previously published TCR beta repertoires from about 640 donors were re-analyzed and high-resolution HLA genotyping was added so that TCR occurrence patterns could be studied. On average, about 240,000 unique TCR beta nucleotide sequences were sequenced per donor among about 400 genotyped donors of the cohort, with roughly a sixth of those sequences being non-productive.

The investigation overall reported the following: The earlier analysis of about 600 of the donors excluded seventeen rarely observed V segments, including chromosome 9 orphons, because counts were too low. In a later analysis, several top co-occurrence clusters were reported to appear linked to parvovirus B19, influenza, CMV and Epstein-Barr virus. Cytomegalovirus status was reported to be diagnosed by the classifier with high specificity and sensitivity in both the original and validation cohorts. A later analysis found that TCR association rates varied across HLA loci, with DRB1 alleles showing the most associated TCRs and HLA-C alleles the fewest. A total of about 180 TCR beta chains were listed by the study as associated with cytomegalovirus. Compared with equally common non-associated chains, HLA-associated TCR beta chains in a later analysis were more clonally expanded and had lower generation probabilities. Correlated functional status among segregating V segments might be attributable to linkage disequilibrium, but an unknown experimental factor could not be ruled out. Because the 87-base-pair reads could not distinguish some IMGT-functional V segments, including TRBV6-2 and TRBV6-3, those segments were excluded. According to a later analysis, most CMV-associated TCR beta chains appeared to be HLA-restricted, and the HLA associations seemed to be driven largely by CMV exposure. Only TCR beta chains were sequenced in this cohort, and the absence of alpha or paired-chain data limited detectable features. For the cohort, immune exposure information was limited to CMV serostatus. It was suggested by the authors that the approach could potentially be generalized to other disease states and immunological phenotypes. In a later genetic analysis, fewer N-insertions in productive TCRs were reported among donors in an Asian-associated ancestry cluster than the approximately 710-donor mean. In an earlier analysis of roughly 560 of the donors, most TCR beta V segments were observed in productive rearrangements about 90% or about 30% of the time, broadly matching IMGT annotations. A further reported finding was that TCR beta sequences accurately predicted the HLA-A and HLA-B alleles for most subjects in the first cohort. HLA typing was unavailable for some donors at each locus, so association tests used only the typed subset. Assigning TCR associations to individual alleles was difficult when HLA alleles, especially DR and DQ, strongly co-occurred. In vitro tests confirmed that a few of the cytomegalovirus-associated TCR beta chains recognize cytomegalovirus antigens. A cluster of highly shared sequence variants was judged likely to represent a technical artifact of the sequencing pipeline. In a later analysis, some 17,000 TCR beta sequences were associated with specific HLA alleles at a false discovery rate of 0.05. Across donors, most TCR sequences were observed very rarely, whereas some public TCRs were present in many individuals. V-gene and J-gene trimming of TCR beta chains was associated with a missense DCLRE1C variant in a later genetic analysis, and the association was replicated in an independent cohort. Presence/absence analyses assumed roughly uniform sequencing depth across donors, an assumption that may not hold.

Preparation of the library involved the immunoSEQ multiplex PCR assay. The multiplex PCR relied on a mix of 60 forward primers for TCR Vbeta segments and 13 reverse primers for TCR Jbeta segments. The CDR3 region of rearranged TCR beta genes was amplified from genomic DNA by a multiplex PCR assay. The amplified TCR beta libraries were sequenced on the Illumina HiSeq System as 87-base-pair reads. Regarding the original processing steps: Across the 666 repertoires, a later analysis counted approximately 83 million unique TCR beta chains, approximately 10 million of which were shared by at least two donors. To remove PCR and sequencing errors, raw reads were error-corrected and collapsed into unique sequences using a nearest-neighbor algorithm that merged closely related sequences. CDR3 sequences were aligned to IMGT reference sequences to assign V, D and J gene segments. For a sequence to be retained, at least a six-nucleotide match to both a V gene segment and a J gene segment was required. Rearrangements were classified as productive when the CDR3 lacked stop codons and remained in frame with V and J, and all other rearrangements were classified as non-productive. Following IMGT convention, CDR3 was defined as the stretch from the second conserved V-encoded cysteine up to the conserved J-encoded phenylalanine. In an earlier analysis of around 600 of the donors, sequences lacking an unambiguous match to a single V gene segment were excluded. An earlier analysis of 450 to 650 of the donors called V segments functional above 56.7% productive rearrangements and segregating when the between-donor standard deviation exceeded 5%. A statistical classification framework was developed to diagnose cytomegalovirus status using the catalog of TCR beta chain sequences. In a later analysis, V and J genes were assigned by comparing TCR nucleotide sequences against IMGT/GENE-DB human TR gene sequences. Using the TCRdist pipeline, a later analysis assigned CDR3 sequences along with most-parsimonious VDJ recombination scenarios. In a later analysis, each TCR beta chain was defined by its CDR3 amino acid sequence together with its V-gene family, and reads without a unique V-gene family were excluded. In a later analysis, approximately 640 highly shared, low-generation-probability nucleotide sequences were removed to address suspected cross-contamination and a sequencing artifact. In a later analysis, a clonal expansion index for each public chain was calculated from normalized within-repertoire ranks of inferred template counts. In a later analysis, generation probabilities were computed with a VDJ recombination model fitted to out-of-frame rearrangements, and the resulting probabilities were checked against IGoR. A later analysis scored TCR-TCR, TCR-HLA and TCR-CMV co-occurrence with hypergeometric tests, applying a repertoire-size bias correction to TCR pairs. In a later analysis, false discovery rates were estimated by permuting HLA or CMV assignments 20 times. In a later analysis, co-occurring TCRs were grouped with DBSCAN, and TCRdist sequence similarity was added when clustering was performed within HLA-allele-positive subsets. Repertoires with fewer than 30,000 or more than 120,000 public chains, plus five repertoires with anomalous nucleotide sharing, were excluded from co-occurrence clustering. The clones in this table, taken by TCRdb from immuneACCESS, are in-frame only. Not every clone is retained; where verified, under half of the shortfall comes from an unresolved V gene, and the cause of the rest is unknown. V and J calls and clone size are as listed in that table; D and trimming were resolved from the DNA. The sample table lists roughly 140,000 clones, roughly 80% of them with a count of one. The ten most abundant clones make up 1.2% of the sample.

The cohort consisted of approximately 690 healthy bone marrow donors. At the time of sampling, all cohort members were nominally healthy, though unrecorded immune exposures were likely present. The donor tested CMV seronegative and was one of the 352 seronegative cohort members. A peripheral blood sample was collected from each donor, and TCR beta sequencing was performed on peripheral blood mononuclear cells. The Qiagen DNeasy Blood Extraction Kit was used to extract genomic DNA from the blood cell samples. The germline V gene provides CDR1 SGHDN and CDR2 FVKESK. Counted from cysteine to phenylalanine, this CDR3 has 13 amino acids. Only the CDR3 part of the read is kept: 39 bases, read in frame from the first base. The V end loses 8 bases and the J end loses 12 bases, and a stretch of 20 bases separates them.

The sample comprised PBMCs. Recombination connected TRBV14 to TRBJ2-1; TRBD2 is a weak D gene call, 7 bases matching. This receptor was obtained from a female donor in good health and CMV-seronegative. CDR3 protein: CASGPTGGKVQFF. Here is the DNA: TGTGCCAGCGGCCCAACGGGGGGCAAGGTGCAGTTCTTC.